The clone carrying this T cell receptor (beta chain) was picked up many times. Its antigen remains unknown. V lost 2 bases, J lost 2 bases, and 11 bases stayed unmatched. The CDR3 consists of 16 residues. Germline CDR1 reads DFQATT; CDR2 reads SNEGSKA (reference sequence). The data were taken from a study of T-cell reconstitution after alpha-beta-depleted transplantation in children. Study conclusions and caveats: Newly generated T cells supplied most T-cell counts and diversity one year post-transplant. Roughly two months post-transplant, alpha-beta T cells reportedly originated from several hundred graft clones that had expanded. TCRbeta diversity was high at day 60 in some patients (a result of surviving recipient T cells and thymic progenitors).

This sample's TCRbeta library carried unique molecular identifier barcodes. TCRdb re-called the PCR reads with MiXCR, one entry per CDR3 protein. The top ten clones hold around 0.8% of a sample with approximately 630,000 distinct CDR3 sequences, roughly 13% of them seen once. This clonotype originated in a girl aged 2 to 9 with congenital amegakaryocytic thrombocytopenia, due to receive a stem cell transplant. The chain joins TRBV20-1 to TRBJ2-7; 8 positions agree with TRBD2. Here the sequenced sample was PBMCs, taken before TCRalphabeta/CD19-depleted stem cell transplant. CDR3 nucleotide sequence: TGCAGTGCTAGAATTTTCCTAGCGGGTGGGACCTACGAGCAGTACTTC. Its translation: CSARIFLAGGTYEQYF.